Listed below are T cell receptor beta chains from one sample, sequenced in a study of regulatory T cells in long-lasting Graves disease. Each CDR3 protein gets one entry after TCRdb re-called the multiplex PCR reads with MiXCR. This sample has about 440,000 distinct CDR3 sequences; just under 15% occur once, and the top ten carry roughly 17%. The same sample was also studied in work on T cells in Graves' hyperthyroidism and ophthalmopathy.

Sequencing was performed on peripheral blood mononuclear cells (PBMCs), taken at new diagnosis, from a patient treated with antithyroid drugs. The receptors here all came from a woman in her thirties with Graves disease. The CDR3 runs from the conserved cysteine through the conserved F or W. D genes are given only for firm matches. Size values are once, few and many counts, or a class for expanded clones, and some rows have none.

d_call: -
j_call: TRBJ1-5
v_call: TRBV9
clone_size: -
cdr3_aa: CASSALTGINQPQHF
cdr3_nt: TGTGCCAGCAGCGCGTTGACAGGAATCAATCAGCCCCAGCATTTT

d_call: -
j_call: TRBJ1-2
v_call: TRBV28
clone_size: few
cdr3_aa: CATLPRGDNYGYTF
cdr3_nt: TGTGCCACCCTTCCCAGGGGAGATAACTATGGCTACACCTTC

d_call: -
j_call: TRBJ2-4
v_call: TRBV11-2
clone_size: many
cdr3_aa: CASSLEGGSIQYF
cdr3_nt: TGTGCCAGCAGCTTAGAGGGGGGCAGCATTCAGTACTTC

d_call: TRBD1
j_call: TRBJ2-7
v_call: TRBV20-1
clone_size: many
cdr3_aa: CSADHPSDRGPEQYF
cdr3_nt: TGCAGTGCCGATCACCCATCGGACAGGGGACCCGAGCAGTACTTC

d_call: -
j_call: TRBJ2-1
v_call: TRBV13
clone_size: -
cdr3_aa: CASSLVSNSDPNEQFF
cdr3_nt: TGTGCCAGCAGCTTAGTATCCAACTCAGACCCGAATGAGCAGTTCTTC

d_call: TRBD1
j_call: TRBJ2-3
v_call: TRBV12-3/TRBV12-4
clone_size: many
cdr3_aa: CASSWGTADTQYF
cdr3_nt: TGTGCCAGCAGTTGGGGGACAGCAGATACGCAGTATTTT

d_call: -
j_call: TRBJ2-7
v_call: TRBV3-1
clone_size: many
cdr3_aa: CASSGDVYEQYF
cdr3_nt: TGTGCCAGCAGCGGGGACGTCTACGAGCAGTACTTC

d_call: TRBD1
j_call: TRBJ1-1
v_call: TRBV18
clone_size: many
cdr3_aa: CASSPAGRGLGSGTEAFF
cdr3_nt: TGTGCCAGCTCACCAGCCGGCAGGGGGTTAGGCTCGGGCACTGAAGCTTTCTTT

d_call: -
j_call: TRBJ2-2
v_call: TRBV12-3/TRBV12-4
clone_size: many
cdr3_aa: CASSRLAAGELFF
cdr3_nt: TGTGCCAGCAGCCGATTAGCGGCCGGGGAGCTGTTTTTT

d_call: TRBD2
j_call: TRBJ2-1
v_call: TRBV5-1
clone_size: many
cdr3_aa: CASRPLAVPYNEQFF
cdr3_nt: TGCGCCAGCAGACCGCTAGCGGTCCCCTACAATGAGCAGTTCTTC

d_call: TRBD2
j_call: TRBJ2-3
v_call: TRBV3-1
clone_size: -
cdr3_aa: CASSQNPPGGGRTDTQYF
cdr3_nt: TGTGCCAGCAGCCAAAACCCGCCCGGCGGGGGTCGCACAGATACGCAGTATTTT

d_call: -
j_call: TRBJ2-7
v_call: TRBV7-6
clone_size: many
cdr3_aa: CASSLSGGIDEQYF
cdr3_nt: TGTGCCAGCAGCTTATCCGGCGGGATAGACGAGCAGTACTTC

d_call: -
j_call: TRBJ1-1
v_call: TRBV20-1
clone_size: many
cdr3_aa: CSARLPGQPNTEAFF
cdr3_nt: TGCAGTGCTAGACTTCCAGGGCAGCCTAACACTGAAGCTTTCTTT

d_call: -
j_call: TRBJ2-5
v_call: TRBV4-1
clone_size: many
cdr3_aa: CASSQEFRLNQETQYF
cdr3_nt: TGCGCCAGCAGCCAAGAGTTTCGGCTGAACCAAGAGACCCAGTACTTC

d_call: TRBD1
j_call: TRBJ1-2
v_call: TRBV6-1
clone_size: -
cdr3_aa: CASRPPTGARGYTF
cdr3_nt: TGTGCCAGCAGACCCCCTACAGGGGCGCGGGGCTACACCTTC

d_call: -
j_call: TRBJ2-1
v_call: TRBV12-3/TRBV12-4
clone_size: many
cdr3_aa: CASSYNYNEQFF
cdr3_nt: TGTGCCAGCAGTTATAACTACAATGAGCAGTTCTTC

d_call: TRBD1
j_call: TRBJ2-7
v_call: TRBV28
clone_size: many
cdr3_aa: CASSTGQGPEQYF
cdr3_nt: TGTGCCAGCTCAACGGGACAGGGCCCCGAGCAGTACTTC

d_call: TRBD1
j_call: TRBJ2-1
v_call: TRBV6-2/TRBV6-3
clone_size: many
cdr3_aa: CASSDDRVNEQFF
cdr3_nt: TGTGCCAGCAGTGACGACAGGGTCAATGAGCAGTTCTTC

d_call: TRBD2
j_call: TRBJ2-7
v_call: TRBV11-2
clone_size: few
cdr3_aa: CASSLEVGRASSYEQYF
cdr3_nt: TGTGCCAGCAGCTTAGAGGTGGGGAGGGCTAGCTCCTACGAGCAGTACTTC

d_call: -
j_call: TRBJ2-5
v_call: TRBV18
clone_size: many
cdr3_aa: CASSTAGETQYF
cdr3_nt: TGTGCCAGCTCAACCGCGGGAGAGACCCAGTACTTC

d_call: -
j_call: TRBJ2-3
v_call: TRBV12-3/TRBV12-4
clone_size: many
cdr3_aa: CASSGPTGGDTQYF
cdr3_nt: TGTGCCAGCAGCGGGCCCACTGGAGGGGATACGCAGTATTTT

d_call: -
j_call: TRBJ2-2
v_call: TRBV6-9
clone_size: many
cdr3_aa: CASSYGVGEVGELFF
cdr3_nt: TGTGCCAGCAGTTACGGGGTGGGAGAGGTAGGGGAGCTGTTTTTT

d_call: -
j_call: TRBJ2-1
v_call: TRBV20-1
clone_size: many
cdr3_aa: CSAFDWSSYNEQFF
cdr3_nt: TGCAGTGCTTTCGACTGGAGCTCCTACAATGAGCAGTTCTTC

d_call: TRBD2
j_call: TRBJ2-3
v_call: TRBV6-2/TRBV6-3
clone_size: few
cdr3_aa: CASSRLRESDTQYF
cdr3_nt: TGTGCCAGCAGTCGCTTGCGGGAGTCAGATACGCAGTATTTT

d_call: TRBD2
j_call: TRBJ2-3
v_call: TRBV11-2
clone_size: many
cdr3_aa: CASTRLASTDTQYF
cdr3_nt: TGTGCCAGCACTCGACTAGCGAGCACAGATACGCAGTATTTT

d_call: -
j_call: TRBJ1-2
v_call: TRBV6-1
clone_size: many
cdr3_aa: CASSRGAHGYTF
cdr3_nt: TGTGCCAGCAGTCGGGGCGCACATGGCTACACCTTC

d_call: TRBD2
j_call: TRBJ2-7
v_call: TRBV15
clone_size: -
cdr3_aa: CATSRDRTSGNEQYF
cdr3_nt: TGTGCCACCAGCAGAGATAGGACTAGCGGGAACGAGCAGTACTTC

d_call: TRBD2
j_call: TRBJ2-5
v_call: TRBV6-2/TRBV6-3
clone_size: -
cdr3_aa: CASSGGGTKETQYF
cdr3_nt: TGTGCCAGCAGTGGGGGGGGAACTAAAGAGACCCAGTACTTC

d_call: -
j_call: TRBJ2-7
v_call: TRBV11-2
clone_size: many
cdr3_aa: CASSLLAGPSYEQYF
cdr3_nt: TGTGCCAGCAGCTTGCTTGCGGGGCCCTCCTACGAGCAGTACTTC

d_call: -
j_call: TRBJ1-2
v_call: TRBV11-2
clone_size: few
cdr3_aa: CASSLEPTNYGYTF
cdr3_nt: TGTGCCAGCAGCTTAGAACCGACTAACTATGGCTACACCTTC

d_call: -
j_call: TRBJ2-1
v_call: TRBV12-3/TRBV12-4
clone_size: once
cdr3_aa: CASNHLYSQASNEQFF
cdr3_nt: TGTGCCAGCAATCACTTGTACAGCCAAGCCTCCAATGAGCAGTTCTTC

d_call: TRBD1
j_call: TRBJ2-1
v_call: TRBV14
clone_size: many
cdr3_aa: CASSPGQGLGNEQFF
cdr3_nt: TGTGCCAGCAGCCCGGGACAGGGACTTGGCAATGAGCAGTTCTTC

d_call: -
j_call: TRBJ2-2
v_call: TRBV12-3/TRBV12-4
clone_size: many
cdr3_aa: CASLGRHRGFLAGRSNTGELFF
cdr3_nt: TGTGCCAGCCTCGGTCGCCACAGGGGGTTTCTAGCGGGAAGATCGAACACCGGGGAGCTGTTTTTT

d_call: -
j_call: TRBJ1-3
v_call: TRBV7-8
clone_size: few
cdr3_aa: CASSLQEISGNTIYF
cdr3_nt: TGTGCCAGCAGCTTACAGGAAATCTCTGGAAACACCATATATTTT

d_call: -
j_call: TRBJ2-1
v_call: TRBV7-6
clone_size: many
cdr3_aa: CATLDPGDEQFF
cdr3_nt: TGTGCCACTCTGGACCCCGGGGATGAGCAGTTCTTC

d_call: -
j_call: TRBJ2-3
v_call: TRBV9
clone_size: few
cdr3_aa: CASSTTGIVSTDTQYF
cdr3_nt: TGTGCCAGCAGCACCACCGGGATAGTCAGCACAGATACGCAGTATTTT